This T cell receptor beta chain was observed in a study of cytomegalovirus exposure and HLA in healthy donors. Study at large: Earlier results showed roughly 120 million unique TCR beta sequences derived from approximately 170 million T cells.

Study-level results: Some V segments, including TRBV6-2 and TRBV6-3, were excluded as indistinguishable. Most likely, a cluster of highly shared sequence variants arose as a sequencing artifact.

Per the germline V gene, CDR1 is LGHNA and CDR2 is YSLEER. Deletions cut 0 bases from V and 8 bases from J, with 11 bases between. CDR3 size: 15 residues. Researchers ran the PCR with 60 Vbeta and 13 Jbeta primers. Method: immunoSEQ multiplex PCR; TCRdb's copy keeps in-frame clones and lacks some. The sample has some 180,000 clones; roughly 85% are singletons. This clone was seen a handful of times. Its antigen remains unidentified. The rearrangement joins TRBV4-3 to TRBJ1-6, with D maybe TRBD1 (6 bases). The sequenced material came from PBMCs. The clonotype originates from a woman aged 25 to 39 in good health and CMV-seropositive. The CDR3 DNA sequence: TGCGCCAGCAGCCAAGATCGAGACAGGTATTCACCCCTCCACTTT. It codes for CASSQDRDRYSPLHF.